This T cell receptor (beta chain) is drawn from a study of shared clonotypes between healthy human individuals. The study, taken as a whole, reports: Enrolling few donors narrowed the genetic and exposure-history diversity that was represented.

Each replicate PCR on the sorted subsets used 150 to 200 ng DNA (about 30,000 T cell genomes). The repertoire was sequenced with immunoSEQ multiplex PCR; TCRdb's copy has only in-frame clones and lacks some. The sample carries 1,100,000 or so clones, approximately 80% recorded once. The investigators split CD4+ cells into a CD45RA+ naive subset and a CD45RA-negative memory subset. As concerns this clone: Its antigen is not known.

The sample consisted of memory CD4+ T cells from PBMCs. The sample's subset: CD45RA-negative fraction. This clonotype was obtained from a young man in good health. Some clones in this sample may be carry-over from other donors' samples.

CDR3 bases: TGTGCCAGCAGCCAAGGGCCAGGACAGGTACAAGAGACCCAGTACTTC. Protein: CASSQGPGQVQETQYF. This sequence joins TRBV4-2 and TRBJ2-5, with 7 bases lining up with TRBD1. CDR1 and CDR2 from the germline V gene are LGHNA and YNFKEQ. The trim removed 1 base at V and 2 bases at J, leaving 7 bases unmatched. The CDR3 is 16 residues long.